This TCR beta chain is drawn from a study of blood T cell repertoires in COVID-19. Study overall: PBMCs, B-cell-depleted T cells, or T cells were the source of the cDNA or gDNA that made up the material.

This clone was counted between two and nine times. Clones were read by immunoSEQ multiplex PCR, and TCRdb kept only the in-frame ones, dropping some. The sample has 350,000 to 450,000 clones; nearly 90% are singletons. The study drew participants aged about 18 to 89 years from 20 to 30 US areas. After removal of 5 bases from V and 3 bases from J, the junction contained 8 bases not matched to a gene. Germline-derived CDR1 and CDR2 are ENHRY and SYGVKD. The CDR3 is made up of 16 amino acids. The sequencing sample was made of PBMCs or T cells enriched from blood (not recorded which). The receptor comes from a young woman who had recovered from COVID-19. This sequence joins TRBV10-3 and TRBJ2-1, with 9 bases identical to TRBD2. The CDR3 sequence is CAISRKAGGNYNEQFF. The CDR3 bases are TGTGCCATCAGTAGAAAAGCGGGGGGAAACTACAATGAGCAGTTCTTC.